The rows below give T cell receptor beta chains drawn from one sample of a study of cytomegalovirus exposure and HLA in healthy donors. Some clones are missing from TCRdb's copy, which holds only in-frame ones; the method was immunoSEQ multiplex PCR. The repertoire holds about 190,000 clones, with roughly 77% as singletons. The sequencing sample was made of PBMCs. These TCRs come from a woman aged 45-59 years in good health and CMV-seronegative. CDR3s include the opening cysteine and the closing phenylalanine or tryptophan. The D gene is left open where the match is weak. Part of the rows lack a size; the others show once, few, many or a class for expanded clones.

size,J,D,V,CDR3,DNA
.,TRBJ1-3,TRBD1,TRBV30,CAWSDRGSGNTIYF,TGTGCCTGGAGTGACAGGGGATCAGGAAACACCATATATTTT
.,TRBJ1-2,.,TRBV6-5,CASTSSGGAPGYTF,TGTGCCAGCACCTCCAGTGGGGGCGCCCCGGGCTACACCTTC
.,TRBJ1-2,.,TRBV2,CASSEAGGHYGYTF,TGTGCCAGCAGTGAAGCGGGGGGACACTATGGCTACACCTTC
.,TRBJ1-5,TRBD1,TRBV6-6,CASSYGTGQPQHF,TGTGCCAGCAGTTACGGGACAGGTCAGCCCCAGCATTTT
.,TRBJ2-7,TRBD2,TRBV7-2,CASSLWLGEGYEQYF,TGTGCCAGCAGCTTGTGGTTAGGGGAGGGCTACGAGCAGTACTTC
few,TRBJ1-1,.,TRBV6-4,CASSEGAGGEAFF,TGTGCCAGCAGTGAGGGGGCGGGCGGTGAAGCTTTCTTT
.,TRBJ2-1,TRBD2,TRBV11-1,CASSLGSGVNEQFF,TGTGCCAGCAGCTTGGGTAGCGGGGTCAATGAGCAGTTCTTC
.,TRBJ1-3,.,TRBV28,CASSLFRGAGNTIYF,TGTGCCAGCAGTTTATTTCGCGGAGCGGGGAACACCATATATTTT
.,TRBJ1-1,.,TRBV25-1,CASSDRFAGTEAFF,TGTGCCAGCAGTGACAGGTTTGCGGGCACTGAAGCTTTCTTT
.,TRBJ1-6,.,TRBV6-5,CASSYSTGNSPLHF,TGTGCCAGCAGTTACTCGACGGGAAATTCACCCCTCCACTTT